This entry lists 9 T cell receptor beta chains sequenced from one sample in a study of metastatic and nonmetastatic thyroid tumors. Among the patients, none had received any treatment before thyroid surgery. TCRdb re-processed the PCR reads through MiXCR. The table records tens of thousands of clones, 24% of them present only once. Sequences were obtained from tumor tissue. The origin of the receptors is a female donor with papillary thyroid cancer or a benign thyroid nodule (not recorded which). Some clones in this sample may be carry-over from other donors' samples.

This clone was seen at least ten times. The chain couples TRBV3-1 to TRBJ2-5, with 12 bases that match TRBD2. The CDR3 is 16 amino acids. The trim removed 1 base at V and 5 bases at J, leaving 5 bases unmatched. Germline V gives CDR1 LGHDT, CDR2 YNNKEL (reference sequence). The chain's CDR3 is CASSQGTSGGLETQYF. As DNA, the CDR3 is TGTGCCAGCAGCCAAGGAACTAGCGGGGGGTTGGAGACCCAGTACTTC.

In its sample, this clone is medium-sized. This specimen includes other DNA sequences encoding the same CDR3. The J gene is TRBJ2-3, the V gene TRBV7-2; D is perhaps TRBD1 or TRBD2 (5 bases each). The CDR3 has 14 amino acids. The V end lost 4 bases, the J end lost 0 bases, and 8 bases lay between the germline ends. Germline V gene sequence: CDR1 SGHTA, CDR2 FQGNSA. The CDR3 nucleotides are TGTGCCAGCAGCTCCTGGGACAGCACAGATACGCAGTATTTT. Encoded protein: CASSSWDSTDTQYF.

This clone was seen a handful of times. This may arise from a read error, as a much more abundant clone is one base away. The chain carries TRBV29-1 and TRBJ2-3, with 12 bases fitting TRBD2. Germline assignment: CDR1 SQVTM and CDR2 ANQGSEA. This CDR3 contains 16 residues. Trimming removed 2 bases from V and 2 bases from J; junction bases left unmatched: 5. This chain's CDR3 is CSVEIRTSGATDTQYF. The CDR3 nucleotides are TGCAGCGTTGAAATTAGGACTAGCGGGGCCACAGATACGCAGTATTTT.

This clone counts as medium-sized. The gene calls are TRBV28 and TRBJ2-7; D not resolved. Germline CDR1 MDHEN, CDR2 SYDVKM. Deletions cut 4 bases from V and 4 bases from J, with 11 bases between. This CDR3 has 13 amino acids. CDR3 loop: CASSYSPRYEQYF. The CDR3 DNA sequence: TGTGCCAGCAGTTACTCTCCAAGGTACGAGCAGTACTTC.

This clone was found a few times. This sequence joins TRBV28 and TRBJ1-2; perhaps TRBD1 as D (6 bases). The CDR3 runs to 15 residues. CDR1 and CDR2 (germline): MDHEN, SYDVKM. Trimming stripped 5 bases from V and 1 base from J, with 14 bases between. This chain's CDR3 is CASSTRGTVNYGYTF. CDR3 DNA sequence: TGTGCCAGCAGTACAAGGGGGACGGTTAACTATGGCTACACCTTC.

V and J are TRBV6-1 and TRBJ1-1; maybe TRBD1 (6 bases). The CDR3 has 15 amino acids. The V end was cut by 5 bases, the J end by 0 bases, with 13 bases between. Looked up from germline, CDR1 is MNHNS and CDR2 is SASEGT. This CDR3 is CASSSLGGLNTEAFF. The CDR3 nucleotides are TGTGCCAGCAGTAGCTTGGGGGGCTTGAACACTGAAGCTTTCTTT.

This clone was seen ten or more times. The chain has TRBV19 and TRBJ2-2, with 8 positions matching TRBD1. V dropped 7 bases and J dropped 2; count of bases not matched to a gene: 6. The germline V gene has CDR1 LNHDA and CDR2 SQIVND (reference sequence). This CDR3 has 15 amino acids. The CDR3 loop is CASIRQGANTGELFF. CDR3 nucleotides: TGTGCCAGTATTCGGCAGGGGGCCAACACCGGGGAGCTGTTTTTT.

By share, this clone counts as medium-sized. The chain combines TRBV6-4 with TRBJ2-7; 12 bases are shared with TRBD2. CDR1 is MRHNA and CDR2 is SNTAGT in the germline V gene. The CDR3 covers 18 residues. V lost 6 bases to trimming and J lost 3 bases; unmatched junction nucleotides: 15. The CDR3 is CASRPKGAGGLAGYEQYF. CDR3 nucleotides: TGTGCCAGCAGACCTAAAGGGGCAGGGGGACTAGCGGGCTACGAGCAGTACTTC.

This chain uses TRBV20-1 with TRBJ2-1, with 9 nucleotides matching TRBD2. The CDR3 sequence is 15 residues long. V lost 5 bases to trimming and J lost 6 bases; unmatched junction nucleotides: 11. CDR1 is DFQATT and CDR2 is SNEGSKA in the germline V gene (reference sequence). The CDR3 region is CSARRAGGVFNEQFF. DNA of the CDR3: TGCAGTGCTCGGAGAGCGGGAGGAGTGTTCAATGAGCAGTTCTTC.